This T cell receptor (beta chain) was identified during a study of brain T cells in children with intractable seizures. The assay was immunoSEQ multiplex PCR, and TCRdb's table has in-frame clones only and misses some. The sample records 55,000 to 80,000 clones, around 96% being singletons. Germline loops: CDR1 SGHAT, CDR2 FQNNGV. The CDR3 sequence is 15 residues long. Trimming removed 3 bases from V and 7 bases from J, with 16 bases in between. The TCR originated in a boy under three years old with focal cortical dysplasia and intractable seizures. The sequencing here drew on peripheral blood, taken at surgery. The genes are TRBV11-2 and TRBJ1-5; D call uncertain. The DNA for the CDR3 is TGTGCCAGCAGCTTGAGATTCCAGGTGAAACAGCCCCAGCATTTT. Residues: CASSLRFQVKQPQHF.